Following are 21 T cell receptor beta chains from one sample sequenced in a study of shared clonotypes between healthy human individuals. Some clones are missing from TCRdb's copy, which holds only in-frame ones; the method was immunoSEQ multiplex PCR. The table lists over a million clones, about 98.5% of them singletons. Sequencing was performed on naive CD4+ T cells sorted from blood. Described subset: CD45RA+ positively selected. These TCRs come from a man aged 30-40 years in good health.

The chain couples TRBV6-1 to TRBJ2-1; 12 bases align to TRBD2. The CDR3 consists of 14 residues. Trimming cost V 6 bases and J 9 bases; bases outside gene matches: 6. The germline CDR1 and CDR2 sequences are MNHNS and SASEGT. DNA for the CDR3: TGTGCCAGCAGGGATCTAGCGGGAGGGCCTGAGCAGTTCTTC. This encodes CASRDLAGGPEQFF.

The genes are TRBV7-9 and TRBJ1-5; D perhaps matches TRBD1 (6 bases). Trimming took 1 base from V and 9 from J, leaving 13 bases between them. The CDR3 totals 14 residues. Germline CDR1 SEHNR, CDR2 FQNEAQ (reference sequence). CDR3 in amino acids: CASSLGQVKGPQHF. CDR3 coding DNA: TGTGCCAGCAGCTTAGGACAGGTTAAGGGGCCCCAGCATTTT.

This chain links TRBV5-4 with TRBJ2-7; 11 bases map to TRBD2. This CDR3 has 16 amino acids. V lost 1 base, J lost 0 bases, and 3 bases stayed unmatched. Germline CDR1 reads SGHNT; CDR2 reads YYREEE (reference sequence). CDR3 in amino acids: CASSLPTSGSSYEQYF. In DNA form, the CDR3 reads TGTGCCAGCAGCTTGCCTACTAGCGGGAGCTCCTACGAGCAGTACTTC.

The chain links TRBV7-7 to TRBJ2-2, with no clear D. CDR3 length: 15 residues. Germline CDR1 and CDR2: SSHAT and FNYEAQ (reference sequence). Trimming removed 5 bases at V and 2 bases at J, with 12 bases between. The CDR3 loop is CASSKNFINTGELFF. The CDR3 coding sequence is TGTGCCAGCAGCAAGAATTTCATCAACACCGGGGAGCTGTTTTTT.

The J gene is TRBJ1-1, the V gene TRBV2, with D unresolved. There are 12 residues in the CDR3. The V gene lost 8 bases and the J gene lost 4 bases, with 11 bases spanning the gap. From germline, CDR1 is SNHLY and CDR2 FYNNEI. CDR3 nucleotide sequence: TGTGCCAGCCTCCAAGGGCGCACTGAAGCTTTCTTT. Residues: CASLQGRTEAFF.

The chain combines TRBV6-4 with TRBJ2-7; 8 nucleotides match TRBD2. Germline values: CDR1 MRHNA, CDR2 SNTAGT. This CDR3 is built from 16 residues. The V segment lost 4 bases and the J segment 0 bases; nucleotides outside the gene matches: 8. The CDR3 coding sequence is TGTGCCAGCAGTGGAGGGCCACTAGCGGACTCCTACGAGCAGTACTTC. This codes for CASSGGPLADSYEQYF.

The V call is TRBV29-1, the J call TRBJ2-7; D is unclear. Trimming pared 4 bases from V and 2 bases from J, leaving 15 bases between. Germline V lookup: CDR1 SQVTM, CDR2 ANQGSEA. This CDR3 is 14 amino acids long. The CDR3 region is CSVGLGGKAYEQYF. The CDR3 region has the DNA TGCAGCGTTGGGTTGGGTGGCAAGGCCTACGAGCAGTACTTC.

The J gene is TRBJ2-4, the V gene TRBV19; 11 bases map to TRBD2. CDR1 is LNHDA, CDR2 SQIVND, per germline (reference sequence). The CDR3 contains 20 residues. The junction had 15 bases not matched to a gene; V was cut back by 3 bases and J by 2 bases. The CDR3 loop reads CASSITPLAGVLATKNIQYF. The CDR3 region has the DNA TGTGCCAGTAGTATTACGCCACTAGCGGGAGTTTTGGCGACCAAAAACATTCAGTACTTC.

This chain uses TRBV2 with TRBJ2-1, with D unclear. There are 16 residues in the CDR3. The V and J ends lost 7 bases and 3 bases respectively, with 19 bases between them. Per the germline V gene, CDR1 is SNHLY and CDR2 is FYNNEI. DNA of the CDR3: TGTGCCAGCACAATCGGAGTGTTAAACTTCTACAATGAGCAGTTCTTC. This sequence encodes CASTIGVLNFYNEQFF.

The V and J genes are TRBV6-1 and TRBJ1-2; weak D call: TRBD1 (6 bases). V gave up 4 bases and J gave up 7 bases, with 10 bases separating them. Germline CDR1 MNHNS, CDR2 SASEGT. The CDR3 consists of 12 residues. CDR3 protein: CASSGGGSGYTF. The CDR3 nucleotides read TGTGCCAGCAGTGGAGGGGGTTCTGGCTACACCTTC.

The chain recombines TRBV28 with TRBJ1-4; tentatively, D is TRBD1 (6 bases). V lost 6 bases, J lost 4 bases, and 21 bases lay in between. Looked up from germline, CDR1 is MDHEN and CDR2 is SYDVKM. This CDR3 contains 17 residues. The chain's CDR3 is CASSPLSGQRVNEKLFF. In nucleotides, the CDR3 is TGTGCCAGCAGCCCGTTGTCAGGACAGCGAGTTAATGAAAAACTGTTTTTT.

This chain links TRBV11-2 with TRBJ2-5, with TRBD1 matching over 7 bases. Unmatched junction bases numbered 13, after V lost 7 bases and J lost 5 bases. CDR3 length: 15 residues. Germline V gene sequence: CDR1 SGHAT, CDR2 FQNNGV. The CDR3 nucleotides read TGTGCCAGCACCCGTTCAGGGGGAATCGGTGAGACCCAGTACTTC. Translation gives CASTRSGGIGETQYF.

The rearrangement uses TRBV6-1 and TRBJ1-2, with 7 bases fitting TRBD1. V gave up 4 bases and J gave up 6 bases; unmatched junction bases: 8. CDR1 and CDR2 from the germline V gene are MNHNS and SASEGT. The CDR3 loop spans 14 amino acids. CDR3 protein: CASSGRQGLDGYTF. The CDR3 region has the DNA TGTGCCAGCAGTGGACGACAGGGACTGGATGGCTACACCTTC.

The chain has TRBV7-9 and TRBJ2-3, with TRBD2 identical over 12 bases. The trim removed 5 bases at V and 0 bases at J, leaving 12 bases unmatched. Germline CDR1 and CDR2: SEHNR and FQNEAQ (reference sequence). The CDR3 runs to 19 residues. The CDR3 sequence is CASSRGLAGIGVSTDTQYF. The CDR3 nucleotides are TGTGCCAGCAGCCGTGGACTAGCGGGAATTGGGGTTAGCACAGATACGCAGTATTTT.

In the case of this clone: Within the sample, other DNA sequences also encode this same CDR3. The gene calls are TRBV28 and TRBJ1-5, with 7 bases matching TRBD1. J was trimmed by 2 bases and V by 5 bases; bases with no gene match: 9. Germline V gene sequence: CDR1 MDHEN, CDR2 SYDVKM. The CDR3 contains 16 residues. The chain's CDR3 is CASSTRQGLGNQPQHF. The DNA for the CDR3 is TGTGCCAGCAGTACGAGACAGGGCTTGGGCAATCAGCCCCAGCATTTT.

This CDR3 reads CASGASPYEQYF. The CDR3 bases are TGTGCCAGCGGAGCCAGCCCCTACGAGCAGTACTTC. J is TRBJ2-7 and V is TRBV9, with D hard to call. The CDR3 sequence is 12 residues long. CDR1 is SGDLS and CDR2 is YYNGEE in the germline V gene. V was pared by 7 bases and J by 2 bases, with 10 bases between.

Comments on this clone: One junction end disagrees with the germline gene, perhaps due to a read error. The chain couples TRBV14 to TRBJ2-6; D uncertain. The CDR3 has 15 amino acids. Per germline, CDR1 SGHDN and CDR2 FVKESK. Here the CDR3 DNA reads TGTGCCAGCAGGCAAGCCGGGTCTGGGGCCAACGTCCTGACTTTC. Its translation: CASRQAGSGANVLTF.

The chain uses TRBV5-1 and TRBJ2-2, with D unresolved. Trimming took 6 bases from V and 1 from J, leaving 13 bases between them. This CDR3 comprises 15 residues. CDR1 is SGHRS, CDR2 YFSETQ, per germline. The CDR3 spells CASKRIAENTGELFF. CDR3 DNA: TGCGCCAGCAAGCGAATAGCCGAGAACACCGGGGAGCTGTTTTTT.

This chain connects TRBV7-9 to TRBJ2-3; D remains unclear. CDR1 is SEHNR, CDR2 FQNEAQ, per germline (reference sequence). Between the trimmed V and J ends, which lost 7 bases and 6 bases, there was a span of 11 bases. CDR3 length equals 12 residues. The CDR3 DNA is TGTGCCAGCACCCTGAGCTCGGATACGCAGTATTTT. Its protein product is CASTLSSDTQYF. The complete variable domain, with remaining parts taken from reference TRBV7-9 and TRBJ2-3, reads DTGVSQNPRHKITKRGQNVTFRCDPISEHNRLYWYRQTLGQGPEFLTYFQNEAQLEKSRLLSDRFSAERPKGSFSTLEIQRTEQGDSAMYLCASTLSSDTQYFGPGTRLTVL.

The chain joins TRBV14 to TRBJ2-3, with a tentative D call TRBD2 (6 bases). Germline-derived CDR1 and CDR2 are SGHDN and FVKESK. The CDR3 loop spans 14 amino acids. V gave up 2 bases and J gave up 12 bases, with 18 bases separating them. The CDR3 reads CASSQQAAGGRQYF. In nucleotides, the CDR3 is TGTGCCAGCAGCCAACAGGCGGCTGGAGGGCGTCAGTATTTT.

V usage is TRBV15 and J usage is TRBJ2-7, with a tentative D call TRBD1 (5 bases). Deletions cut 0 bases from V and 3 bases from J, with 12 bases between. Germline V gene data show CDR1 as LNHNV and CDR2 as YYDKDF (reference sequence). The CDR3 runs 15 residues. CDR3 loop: CATSRDQGAFYEQYF. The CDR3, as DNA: TGTGCCACCAGCAGAGATCAAGGGGCATTCTACGAGCAGTACTTC. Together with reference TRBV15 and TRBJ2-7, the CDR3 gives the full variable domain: DAMVIQNPRYQVTQFGKPVTLSCSQTLNHNVMYWYQQKSSQAPKLLFHYYDKDFNNEADTPDNFQSRRPNTSFCFLDIRSPGLGDTAMYLCATSRDQGAFYEQYFGPGTRLTVT.